The rows below give T cell receptor beta chains drawn from one sample of a study of blood T cell repertoires in COVID-19. Assay used: immunoSEQ multiplex PCR; TCRdb lists only in-frame clones, some missing. The repertoire holds about 210,000 clones, with around 82% as singletons. The sequenced material came from peripheral blood. Receptors originate from a woman in her forties or fifties with acute or convalescent COVID-19. The CDR3 runs from the conserved cysteine through the conserved F or W. D genes are given only for firm matches. Rows give clone size only sometimes, using once, few, many, or a class for an expanded clone.

len	d_gene	v_gene	j_gene	abundance	CDR3aa	CDR3nt
13	-	TRBV12-3/TRBV12-4	TRBJ1-1	-	CASSFKQGTEAFF	TGTGCCAGCAGTTTTAAACAGGGAACTGAAGCTTTCTTT
15	-	TRBV7-2	TRBJ2-3	-	CASSLDSGSTDTQYF	TGTGCCAGCAGCTTAGATAGCGGTAGCACAGATACGCAGTATTTT
12	-	TRBV28	TRBJ1-1	-	CASNSGNTEAFF	TGTGCCAGCAACAGTGGGAACACTGAAGCTTTCTTT
15	-	TRBV2	TRBJ2-7	-	CASSEGGTKQYEQYF	TGTGCCAGCAGTGAAGGCGGGACGAAACAATACGAGCAGTACTTC
15	TRBD1	TRBV2	TRBJ2-3	-	CASSFDRDVADTQYF	TGTGCCAGCAGTTTCGACAGGGACGTTGCAGATACGCAGTATTTT
14	-	TRBV2	TRBJ2-1	-	CASSDRLGANEQFF	TGTGCCAGCAGCGACAGGCTCGGGGCCAATGAGCAGTTCTTC
15	-	TRBV27	TRBJ2-2	-	CASRFDSTNTGELFF	TGTGCCAGCAGATTCGACAGTACGAACACCGGGGAGCTGTTTTTT
18	TRBD2	TRBV28	TRBJ2-3	-	CASRRRRLAPNIGDTQYF	TGTGCCAGCAGACGCCGAAGACTAGCGCCTAACATCGGAGATACGCAGTATTTT
20	TRBD1	TRBV29-1	TRBJ2-1	-	CSVLPGQAIGRPERYNEQFF	TGCAGCGTATTGCCGGGACAGGCAATAGGCCGACCCGAACGTTACAATGAGCAGTTCTTC
15	-	TRBV28	TRBJ2-3	-	CASDLGATSTDTQYF	TGTGCCAGCGACCTCGGAGCGACCAGCACAGATACGCAGTATTTT
14	-	TRBV5-4	TRBJ2-1	few	CASSGQQQGNEQFF	TGTGCCAGCAGCGGACAACAACAGGGAAATGAGCAGTTCTTC
19	TRBD1	TRBV5-5	TRBJ2-2	-	CASSSRDREAKKGGGELFF	TGTGCCAGCAGCTCGAGGGACAGGGAGGCAAAAAAGGGGGGCGGGGAGCTGTTTTTT
13	TRBD2	TRBV5-1	TRBJ2-1	-	CASSPLTSDEQFF	TGCGCCAGCAGCCCACTGACTAGCGATGAGCAGTTCTTC
14	TRBD2	TRBV2	TRBJ2-7	-	CASYWGLAAGEQYF	TGTGCCAGCTATTGGGGACTAGCGGCGGGCGAGCAGTACTTC
15	-	TRBV18	TRBJ2-1	-	CASSPPNGQYNEQFF	TGTGCCAGCTCACCACCAAATGGACAGTACAATGAGCAGTTCTTC